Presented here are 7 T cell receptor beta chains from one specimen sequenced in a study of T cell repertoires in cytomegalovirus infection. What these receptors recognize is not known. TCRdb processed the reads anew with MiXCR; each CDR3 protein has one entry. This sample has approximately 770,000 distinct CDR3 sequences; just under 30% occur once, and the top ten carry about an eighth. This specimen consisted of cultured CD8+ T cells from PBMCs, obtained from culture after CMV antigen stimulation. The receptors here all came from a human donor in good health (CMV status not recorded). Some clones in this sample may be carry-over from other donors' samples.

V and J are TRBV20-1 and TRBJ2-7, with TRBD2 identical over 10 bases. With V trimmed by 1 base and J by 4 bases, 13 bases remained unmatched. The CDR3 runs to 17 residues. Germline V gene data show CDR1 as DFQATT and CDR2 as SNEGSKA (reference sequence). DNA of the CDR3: TGCAGTGCTAGAGTGCGGTCTAGCGGGGGCCGGCCATACGAGCAGTACGTC. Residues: CSARVRSSGGRPYEQYV.

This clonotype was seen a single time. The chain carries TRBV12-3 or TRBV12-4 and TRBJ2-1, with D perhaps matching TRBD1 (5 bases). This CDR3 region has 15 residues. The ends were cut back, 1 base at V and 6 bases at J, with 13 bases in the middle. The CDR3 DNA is TGTGCCAGCAGTTTAGAGGCAGGGCCGGCCAATGAGCAGTTCTTC. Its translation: CASSLEAGPANEQFF.

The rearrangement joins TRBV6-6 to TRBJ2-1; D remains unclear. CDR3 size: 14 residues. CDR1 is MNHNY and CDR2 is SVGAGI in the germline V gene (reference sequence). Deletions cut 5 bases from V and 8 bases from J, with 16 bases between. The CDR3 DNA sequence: TGTGCCAGCAGTCCATCTGTTTTCCTTGATGAGCAGTTCTTC. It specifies CASSPSVFLDEQFF.

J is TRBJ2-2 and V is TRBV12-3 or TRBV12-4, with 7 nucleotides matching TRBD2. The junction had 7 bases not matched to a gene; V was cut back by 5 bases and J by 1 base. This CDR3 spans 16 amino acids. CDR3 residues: CASSPPGGMNTGELFF. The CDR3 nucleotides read TGTGCCAGCAGTCCCCCCGGGGGGATGAACACCGGGGAGCTGTTTTTT.

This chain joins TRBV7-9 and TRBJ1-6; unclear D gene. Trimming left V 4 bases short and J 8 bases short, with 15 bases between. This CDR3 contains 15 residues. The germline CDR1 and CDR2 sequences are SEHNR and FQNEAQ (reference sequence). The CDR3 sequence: CASSWTRGSDSPLHF. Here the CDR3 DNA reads TGTGCCAGCAGCTGGACCCGGGGTTCGGATTCACCCCTCCACTTT. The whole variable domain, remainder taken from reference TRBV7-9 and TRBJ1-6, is DTGVSQNPRHKITKRGQNVTFRCDPISEHNRLYWYRQTLGQGPEFLTYFQNEAQLEKSRLLSDRFSAERPKGSFSTLEIQRTEQGDSAMYLCASSWTRGSDSPLHFGNGTRLTVT.

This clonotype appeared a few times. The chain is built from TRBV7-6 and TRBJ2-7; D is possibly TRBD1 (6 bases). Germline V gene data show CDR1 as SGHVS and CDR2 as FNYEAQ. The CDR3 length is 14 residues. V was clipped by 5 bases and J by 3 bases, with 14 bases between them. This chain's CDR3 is CASSMAGTYYEQYF. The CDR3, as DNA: TGTGCCAGCAGCATGGCCGGGACATACTACGAGCAGTACTTC.

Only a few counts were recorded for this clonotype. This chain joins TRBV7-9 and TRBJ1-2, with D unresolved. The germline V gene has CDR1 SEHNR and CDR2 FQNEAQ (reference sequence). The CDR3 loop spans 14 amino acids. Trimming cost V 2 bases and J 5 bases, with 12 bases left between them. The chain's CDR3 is CASSLPGVKYGYTF. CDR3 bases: TGTGCCAGCAGCTTACCGGGAGTCAAATATGGCTACACCTTC.